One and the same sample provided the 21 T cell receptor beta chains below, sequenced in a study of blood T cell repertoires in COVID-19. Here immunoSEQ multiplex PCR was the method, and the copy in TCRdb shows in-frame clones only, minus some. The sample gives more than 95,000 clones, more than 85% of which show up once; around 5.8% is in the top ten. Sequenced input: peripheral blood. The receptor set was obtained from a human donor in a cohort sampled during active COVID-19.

The CDR3, as DNA: TGTGCCAGCAGTTCATCAGCCGGGACTAGCGGGAGGGCCGAAGGGAGCGGGGAGCTGTTTTTT. Translated, it gives CASSSSAGTSGRAEGSGELFF. V usage is TRBV27 and J usage is TRBJ2-2, with TRBD2 matching 16 bases. Unmatched junction bases numbered 18, after V lost 4 bases and J lost 7 bases. This CDR3 comprises 21 residues. CDR1 is MNHEY and CDR2 is SMNVEV in the germline V gene (reference sequence).

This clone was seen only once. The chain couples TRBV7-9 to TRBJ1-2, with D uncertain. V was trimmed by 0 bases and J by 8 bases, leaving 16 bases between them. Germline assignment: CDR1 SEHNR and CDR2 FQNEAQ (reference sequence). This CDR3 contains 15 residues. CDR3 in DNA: TGTGCCAGCAGCTTAGCGGTAGGACTGGGAAGCGGCTACACCTTC. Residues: CASSLAVGLGSGYTF.

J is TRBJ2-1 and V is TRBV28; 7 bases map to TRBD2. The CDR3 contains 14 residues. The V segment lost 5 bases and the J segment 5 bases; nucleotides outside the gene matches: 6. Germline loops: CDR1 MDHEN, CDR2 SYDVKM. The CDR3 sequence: CASSPRGGDNEQFF. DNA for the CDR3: TGTGCCAGCAGTCCCCGCGGGGGTGACAATGAGCAGTTCTTC.

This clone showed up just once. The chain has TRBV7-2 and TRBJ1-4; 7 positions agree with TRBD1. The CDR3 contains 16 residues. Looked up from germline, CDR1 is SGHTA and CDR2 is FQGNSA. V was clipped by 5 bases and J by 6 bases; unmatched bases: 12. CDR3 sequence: CASSAFPKGAYEKLFF. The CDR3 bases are TGTGCCAGCAGCGCATTCCCCAAGGGGGCATATGAAAAACTGTTTTTT.

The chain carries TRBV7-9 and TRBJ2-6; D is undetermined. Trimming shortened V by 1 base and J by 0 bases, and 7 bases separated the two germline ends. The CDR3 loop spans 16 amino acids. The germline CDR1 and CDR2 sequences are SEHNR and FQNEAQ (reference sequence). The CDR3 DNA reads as TGTGCCAGCAGCTTAGGCGCGTACTCTGGGGCCAACGTCCTGACTTTC. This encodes CASSLGAYSGANVLTF.

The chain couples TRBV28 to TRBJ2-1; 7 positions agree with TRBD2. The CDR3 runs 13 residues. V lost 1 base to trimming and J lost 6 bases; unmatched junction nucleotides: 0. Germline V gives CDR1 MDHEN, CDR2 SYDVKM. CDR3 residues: CASSLSSGNEQFF. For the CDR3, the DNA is TGTGCCAGCAGTTTATCTAGCGGCAATGAGCAGTTCTTC.

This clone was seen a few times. CDR3 residues: CASSSRGHSYEQYF. For the CDR3, the DNA is TGTGCCAGCAGTTCCAGGGGCCATTCCTACGAGCAGTACTTC. This chain uses TRBV25-1 with TRBJ2-7; TRBD1 is a possible D gene (6 bases). V lost 5 bases, J lost 1 base, and 12 bases lay in between. The CDR3 is 14 residues long. Per the germline V gene, CDR1 is MGHDK and CDR2 is SYGVNS.

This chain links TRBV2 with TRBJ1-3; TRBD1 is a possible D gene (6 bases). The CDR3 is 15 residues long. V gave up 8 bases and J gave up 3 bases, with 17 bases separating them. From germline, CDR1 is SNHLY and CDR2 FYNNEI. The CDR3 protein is CASGGQSVGGNTIYF. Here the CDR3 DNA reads TGTGCCAGCGGGGGACAATCGGTGGGTGGAAACACCATATATTTT.

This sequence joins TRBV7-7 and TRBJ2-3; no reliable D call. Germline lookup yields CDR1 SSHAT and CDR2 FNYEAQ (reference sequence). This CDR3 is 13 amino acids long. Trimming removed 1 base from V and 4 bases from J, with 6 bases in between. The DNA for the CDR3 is TGTGCCAGCAGCTTAGGTCAGGCAGATACGCAGTATTTT. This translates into CASSLGQADTQYF.

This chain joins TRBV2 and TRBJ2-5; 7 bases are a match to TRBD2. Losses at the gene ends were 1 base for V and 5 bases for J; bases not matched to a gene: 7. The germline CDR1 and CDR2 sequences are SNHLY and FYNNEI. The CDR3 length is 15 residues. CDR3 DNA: TGTGCCAGCAGTGAAGAGCGGGGTGGGAGGGAGACCCAGTACTTC. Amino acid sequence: CASSEERGGRETQYF.

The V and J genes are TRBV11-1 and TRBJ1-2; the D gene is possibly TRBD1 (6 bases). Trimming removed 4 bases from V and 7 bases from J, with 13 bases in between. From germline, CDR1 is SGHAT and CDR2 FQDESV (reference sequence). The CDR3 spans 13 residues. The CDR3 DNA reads TGTGCCAGCAGCTCTCGAACAGGGAGTGGCTACACCTTC. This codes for CASSSRTGSGYTF.

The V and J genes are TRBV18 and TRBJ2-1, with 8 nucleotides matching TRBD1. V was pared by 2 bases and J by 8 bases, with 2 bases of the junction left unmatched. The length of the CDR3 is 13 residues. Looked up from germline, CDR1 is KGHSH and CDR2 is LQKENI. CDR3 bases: TGTGCCAGCTCACCATTACAGGGGGATGAGCAGTTCTTC. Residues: CASSPLQGDEQFF.

For the CDR3, the DNA is TGTGCCAGCAGTTCAGGTGTGGGGGGAGACACTGAAGCTTTCTTT. Its translation: CASSSGVGGDTEAFF. V gene TRBV28 combines with J gene TRBJ1-1, with D perhaps TRBD1 (5 bases). V was clipped by 4 bases and J by 3 bases, with 15 bases between them. The CDR3 is made up of 15 amino acids. Germline V gives CDR1 MDHEN, CDR2 SYDVKM.

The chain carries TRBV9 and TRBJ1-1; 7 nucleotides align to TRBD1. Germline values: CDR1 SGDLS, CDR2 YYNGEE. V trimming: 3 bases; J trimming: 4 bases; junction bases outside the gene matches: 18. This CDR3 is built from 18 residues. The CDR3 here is CASSATDRWLLSSTEAFF. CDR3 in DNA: TGTGCCAGCAGCGCCACGGACAGGTGGTTATTGTCGAGCACTGAAGCTTTCTTT.

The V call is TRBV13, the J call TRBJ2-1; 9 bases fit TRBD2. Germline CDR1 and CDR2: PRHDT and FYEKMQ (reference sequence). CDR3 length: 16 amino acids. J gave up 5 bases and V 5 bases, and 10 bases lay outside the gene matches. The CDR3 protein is CASSHGGGAMHNEQFF. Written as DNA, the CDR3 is TGTGCCAGCAGCCACGGCGGGGGGGCGATGCACAATGAGCAGTTCTTC.

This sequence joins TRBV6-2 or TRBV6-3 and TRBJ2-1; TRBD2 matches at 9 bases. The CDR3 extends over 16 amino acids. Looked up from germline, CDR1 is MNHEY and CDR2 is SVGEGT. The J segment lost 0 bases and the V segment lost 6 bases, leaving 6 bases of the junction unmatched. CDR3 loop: CASSTLSGSSYNEQFF. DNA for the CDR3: TGTGCCAGCAGCACCCTTAGCGGGAGCTCCTACAATGAGCAGTTCTTC.

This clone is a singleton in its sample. CDR3: CASSPSPTVQETQYF. The CDR3 DNA follows: TGTGCCAGCTCACCATCGCCGACAGTCCAAGAGACCCAGTACTTC. The gene calls are TRBV18 and TRBJ2-5, with a weak D call TRBD1 (5 bases). From germline, CDR1 is KGHSH and CDR2 LQKENI. The CDR3 extends over 15 amino acids. Trimming shortened V by 2 bases and J by 1 base, and 11 bases separated the two germline ends. Based on the CDR3 plus reference TRBV18 and TRBJ2-5, the full variable domain is NAGVMQNPRHLVRRRGQEARLRCSPMKGHSHVYWYRQLPEEGLKFMVYLQKENIIDESGMPKERFSAEFPKEGPSILRIQQVVRGDSAAYFCASSPSPTVQETQYFGPGTRLLVL.

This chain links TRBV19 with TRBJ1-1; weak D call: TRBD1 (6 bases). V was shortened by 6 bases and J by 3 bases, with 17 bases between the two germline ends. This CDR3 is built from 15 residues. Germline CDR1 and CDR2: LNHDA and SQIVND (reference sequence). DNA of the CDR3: TGTGCCAGTAGCAAAAGAGGGGGGGCCTACACTGAAGCTTTCTTT. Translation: CASSKRGGAYTEAFF.

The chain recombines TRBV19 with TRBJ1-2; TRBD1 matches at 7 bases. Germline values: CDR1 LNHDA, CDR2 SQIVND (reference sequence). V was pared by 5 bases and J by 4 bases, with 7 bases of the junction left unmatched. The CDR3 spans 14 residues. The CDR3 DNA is TGTGCCAGTAGTCCCCCAGGGGGGTCCTATGGCTACACCTTC. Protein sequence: CASSPPGGSYGYTF.

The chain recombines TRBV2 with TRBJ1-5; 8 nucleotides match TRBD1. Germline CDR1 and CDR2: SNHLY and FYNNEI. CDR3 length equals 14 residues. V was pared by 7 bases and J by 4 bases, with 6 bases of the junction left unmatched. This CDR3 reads CASKDREGNQPQHF. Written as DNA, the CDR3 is TGTGCCAGCAAGGACAGGGAAGGGAATCAGCCCCAGCATTTT.

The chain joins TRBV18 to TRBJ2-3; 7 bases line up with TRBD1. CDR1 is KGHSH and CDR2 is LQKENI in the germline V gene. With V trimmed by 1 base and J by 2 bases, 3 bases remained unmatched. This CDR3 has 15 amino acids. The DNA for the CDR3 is TGTGCCAGCTCACCACGACAGGGCAACACAGATACGCAGTATTTT. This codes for CASSPRQGNTDTQYF.